This T cell receptor (beta chain) was sequenced in a study of breast tumors, draining lymph nodes, adjacent tissues. Worth noting for this clonotype: Possible read error: a much larger clone is one base away.

TCRdb reprocessed the multiplex PCR reads via MiXCR and lists one record per CDR3 protein. The table lists 120,000 or so distinct CDR3 sequences, 15% to 20% of them singletons. Axillary draining lymph nodes of breast cancer patients supplied the node samples. The V and J ends lost 7 bases and 8 bases, in that order; junction bases with no gene match: 12. The germline V gene has CDR1 SGHRS and CDR2 YFSETQ. This CDR3 spans 14 amino acids. The source is a female donor with breast cancer. Some clones in this sample may be carry-over from other donors' samples. The sequenced sample consisted of axillary lymph node tissue. The chain recombines TRBV5-1 with TRBJ2-1; 7 bases are a match to TRBD1. In DNA, the CDR3 is TGCGCCAGCGGCCGACAGGGAGATGGCTATGAGCAGTTCTTC. Its translation is CASGRQGDGYEQFF.